This T cell receptor beta chain was documented in a study of cytomegalovirus exposure and HLA in healthy donors. Study results and caveats: Solely CMV serostatus was available to characterize immune exposure. Some public TCRs appeared in many individuals, while most sequences were rare.

PCR primers comprised 60 Vbeta and 13 Jbeta primers. Per the authors' pipeline: Later work found around 80 million unique TCR beta chains, with 9 million to 13 million shared. Sequenced by immunoSEQ multiplex PCR; TCRdb stores in-frame clones only, minus some. V, J and clone size reflect that table, while D and trimming were determined from the DNA. The sample has about 76,000 clones; roughly 85% are singletons. This clone was seen a single time. Its antigen is unidentified. Germline and junction disagree at one end, which may indicate a read error. The sequence came from a man aged 30 to 45 in good health and CMV-seronegative. Source material: PBMCs.

The CDR3 DNA reads TGTGCCGCCAGCAGAGATATTGGGGGCAACACCGGGGAGCTGTTTTTT. This codes for CAASRDIGGNTGELFF. This chain connects TRBV15 to TRBJ2-2; possible D gene TRBD1, 6 bases. CDR1 and CDR2 (germline): LNHNV, YYDKDF (reference sequence). The CDR3 contains 16 residues.